This T cell receptor beta chain stems from a study of CD8 T cells in ankylosing spondylitis. Germline V gene lookup returns CDR1 MGHRA and CDR2 YSYEKL. The V end was cut by 1 base, the J end by 7 bases, with 16 bases between. The CDR3 is 15 residues long. As concerns this clonotype: Antigen: not known.

Scientists made TCR beta libraries using quantitative 5'-RACE with molecular barcodes. Each CDR3 protein is one row after TCRdb ran MiXCR on the 5' RACE reads. The table shows about 700,000 distinct CDR3 sequences, with around 19% occurring only once. Points from the study as a whole: Disease-linked clones reportedly concentrated significantly in matched ankylosing spondylitis synovial fluid. Ankylosing spondylitis blood appeared to be characterized by a TCR beta motif of several highly homologous variants.

The receptor was derived from a male donor with ankylosing spondylitis. The chain employs TRBV4-1 and TRBJ1-1; D ambiguous. Sample: blood, either unsorted or a sorted T cell fraction (not recorded which). CDR3 in DNA: TGCGCCAGCAGCCAAGGGCCGGACGCACGACTTGAAGCTTTCTTT. This codes for CASSQGPDARLEAFF.